This TCR beta chain was observed in a study of T cells in Graves' hyperthyroidism and ophthalmopathy. This clonotype showed up many times. The CDR3 runs to 16 residues. The J segment lost 1 base and the V segment lost 5 bases, leaving 9 bases of the junction unmatched. From RNA transcripts, TCR beta CDR3 regions were amplified. HTBI primers were used for first-round RT-PCR of the TCR CDR3. TCRdb called the multiplex PCR reads again in MiXCR, with one record for every CDR3 protein. The sample lists about 620,000 distinct CDR3 sequences; 15% to 20% were seen once. Input material: blood. The TCR sequence derives from a woman younger than 45 with Graves' hyperthyroidism. J is TRBJ2-3 and V is TRBV12-3 or TRBV12-4; TRBD2 matches at 7 bases. CDR3 sequence: CASSLTAGRGTDTQYF. DNA for the CDR3: TGTGCCAGCAGTCTCACGGCGGGGAGGGGCACAGATACGCAGTATTTT.